This T cell receptor (beta chain) came from a study of technical replicates of blood from several donors. TCRdb keeps only in-frame clones here, not all; method: immunoSEQ multiplex PCR. Here the sample spans tens of thousands of clones, 90% to 96% being singletons. The ends lost 4 bases at V and 4 bases at J; junction bases unmatched: 4. The CDR3 contains 15 residues. Germline values: CDR1 SGDLS, CDR2 YYNGEE. This chain links TRBV9 with TRBJ2-2; 10 positions agree with TRBD2. Input material: T cells isolated from PBMCs. The TCR originated in a human donor in good health. CDR3 residues: CASSPSGRATGELFF. The CDR3 nucleotides are TGTGCCAGCAGCCCAAGCGGGAGGGCCACCGGGGAGCTGTTTTTT. The full variable domain, in which reference TRBV9 and TRBJ2-2 provide the parts outside the CDR3, is DSGVTQTPKHLITATGQRVTLRCSPRSGDLSVYWYQQSLDQGLQFLIQYYNGEERAKGNILERFSAQQFPDLHSELNLSSLELGDSALYFCASSPSGRATGELFFGEGSRLTVL.